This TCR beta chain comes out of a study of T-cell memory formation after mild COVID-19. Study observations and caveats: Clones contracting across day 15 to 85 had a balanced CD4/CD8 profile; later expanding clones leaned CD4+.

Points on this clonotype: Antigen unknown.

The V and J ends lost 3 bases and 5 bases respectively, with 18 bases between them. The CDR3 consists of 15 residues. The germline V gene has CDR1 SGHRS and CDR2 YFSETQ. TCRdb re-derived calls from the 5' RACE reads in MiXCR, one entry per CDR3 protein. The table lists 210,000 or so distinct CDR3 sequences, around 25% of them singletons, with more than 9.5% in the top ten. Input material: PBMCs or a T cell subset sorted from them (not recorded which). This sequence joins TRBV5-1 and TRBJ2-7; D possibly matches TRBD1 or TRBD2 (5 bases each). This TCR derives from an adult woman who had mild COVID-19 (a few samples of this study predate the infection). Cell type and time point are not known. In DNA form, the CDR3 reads TGCGCCAGCAGCTCACTCGGGGCCCCCTCGGACGAGCAGTACTTC. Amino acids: CASSSLGAPSDEQYF.